Included here is one TCR beta chain sequence, with context. Its antigen is undetermined. One entry per CDR3 protein, called by TCRdb with MiXCR from the 5' RACE reads. Among approximately 300,000 distinct CDR3 sequences listed, less than 9.5% were seen once. This sample stems from a study of identical twins. Germline V gene lookup returns CDR1 KGHSH and CDR2 LQKENI. Trimming took off 6 bases at V and 0 bases at J, with 8 bases between the two ends. The CDR3 consists of 14 residues. Study results and caveats: Diverse VJ usage suggested most zero-insertion clonotypes were not invariant T cells.

These sequences were also reported in another study, on yellow fever vaccine responses in identical twins. That report adds: Among the twins, the vaccine T cell response reportedly seemed partly convergent and partly personalized.

The rearrangement uses TRBV18 and TRBJ2-2, with D unresolved. The TCR comes from a woman under 30 in good health. Sequenced sample: CD8+ T cells sorted from blood. The CDR3 nucleotides read TGTGCCAGCTCGGATGCCCCGAACACCGGGGAGCTGTTTTTT. Its protein is CASSDAPNTGELFF.